Shown below are 7 T cell receptor beta chains from a single sample sequenced in a study of blood T cell repertoires in COVID-19. The data were produced by immunoSEQ multiplex PCR, yet TCRdb's version contains in-frame clones alone and is incomplete. The profile shows tens of thousands of clones, 90% of them singletons. Sample: peripheral blood. These receptor sequences come from a man aged 50-59 years with COVID-19, enrolled during active disease.

V and J are TRBV29-1 and TRBJ2-2, with D possibly matching TRBD2 (5 bases). Trimming left V 5 bases short and J 0 bases short, with 16 bases between. The CDR3 covers 16 residues. Germline V gives CDR1 SQVTM, CDR2 ANQGSEA. CDR3 sequence (DNA): TGCAGCGTTCAACCGAGAGGGTCCACGAACACCGGGGAGCTGTTTTTT. Its translation is CSVQPRGSTNTGELFF.

V gene TRBV24-1 combines with J gene TRBJ2-3; 9 bases are shared with TRBD2. The junction had 3 bases not matched to a gene; V was cut back by 3 bases and J by 0 bases. This CDR3 is 16 amino acids long. The V gene's germline CDR1 is KGHDR and CDR2 SFDVKD. This CDR3 is CATSDDLAGSTDTQYF. Written as DNA, the CDR3 is TGTGCCACCAGTGATGACCTAGCGGGAAGCACAGATACGCAGTATTTT.

The V call is TRBV5-1, the J call TRBJ2-3, with TRBD1 matching 7 bases. Unmatched junction bases numbered 6, after V lost 4 bases and J lost 4 bases. Germline V lookup: CDR1 SGHRS, CDR2 YFSETQ. CDR3 size: 14 residues. In nucleotides, the CDR3 is TGCGCCAGCAGCCCGACAGGGTCGGCAGATACGCAGTATTTT. As protein: CASSPTGSADTQYF.

The J gene is TRBJ1-1, the V gene TRBV13; weak D call: TRBD1 (5 bases). The CDR3 consists of 11 residues. Germline values: CDR1 PRHDT, CDR2 FYEKMQ (reference sequence). V was clipped by 4 bases and J by 7 bases, with 7 bases between them. Written as DNA, the CDR3 is TGTGCCAGCAGCTCACAGGTTGAAGCTTTCTTT. Its translation: CASSSQVEAFF.

The rearrangement joins TRBV6-6 to TRBJ2-2; 8 bases match TRBD1. Germline CDR1 reads MNHNY; CDR2 reads SVGAGI (reference sequence). Losses at the gene ends were 11 bases for V and 2 bases for J; bases not matched to a gene: 7. The CDR3 totals 14 residues. The CDR3 sequence: CAARQGYNTGELFF. The CDR3 DNA is TGTGCCGCTAGACAGGGGTATAACACCGGGGAGCTGTTTTTT.

The chain employs TRBV7-9 and TRBJ2-1; D is possibly TRBD2 (6 bases). The CDR3 spans 14 residues. CDR1 is SEHNR and CDR2 is FQNEAQ in the germline V gene (reference sequence). Trimming stripped 5 bases from V and 8 bases from J, with 16 bases between. The CDR3, as DNA: TGTGCCAGCAGCAAGACTAGTGGTCGGTATGAGCAGTTCTTC. Translated: CASSKTSGRYEQFF.

J is TRBJ2-1 and V is TRBV4-3, with 10 nucleotides matching TRBD2. With V trimmed by 2 bases and J by 3 bases, 1 base remained unmatched. CDR1 is LGHNA and CDR2 is YSLEER in the germline V gene. The CDR3 consists of 15 residues. This chain's CDR3 is CASSQTSGNYNEQFF. In nucleotides, the CDR3 is TGCGCCAGCAGCCAAACTAGCGGGAACTACAATGAGCAGTTCTTC.